These 32 T cell receptor beta chains were sequenced from one sample in a study of blood T cell repertoires in COVID-19. Only in-frame clones appear in the TCRdb table, and some are missing; sequencing was by immunoSEQ multiplex PCR. This table holds 70,000 to 95,000 clones, about 90% found once. Sequencing was performed on peripheral blood. All receptors derive from a woman in her forties or fifties in a cohort sampled during active COVID-19.

In DNA, the CDR3 is TGCGCCAGCAGCCAAATTCCAAGAGTAAATGAAAAACTGTTTTTT. Translated, it gives CASSQIPRVNEKLFF. The chain uses TRBV4-1 and TRBJ1-4; no clear D gene. There are 15 residues in the CDR3. Trimming left V 2 bases short and J 5 bases short, with 12 bases between. Germline lookup yields CDR1 MGHRA and CDR2 YSYEKL.

The chain recombines TRBV5-5 with TRBJ2-7; 9 bases are a match to TRBD1. The germline V gene encodes CDR1 SGHKS and CDR2 YYEKEE (reference sequence). Trimming cost V 2 bases and J 5 bases; bases outside gene matches: 8. CDR3 length: 15 residues. CDR3 amino acids: CASSFSRDRVHEQYF. CDR3 nucleotides: TGTGCCAGCAGCTTTTCCCGGGACAGGGTCCACGAGCAGTACTTC.

To note about this clone: Other DNA sequences within the sample encode an identical CDR3. The chain employs TRBV3-1 (or the pseudogene TRBV3-2) and TRBJ2-1; 7 bases fit TRBD1. Trimming removed 4 bases from V and 4 bases from J; junction bases left unmatched: 1. CDR3 size: 13 residues. CDR1 and CDR2 from the germline V gene are LGHDT and YNNKEL (reference sequence). CDR3 in amino acids: CASSPDRYNEQFF. CDR3 DNA sequence: TGTGCCAGCAGCCCGGACAGGTACAATGAGCAGTTCTTC.

J is TRBJ1-1 and V is TRBV7-9, with D possibly matching TRBD1 (5 bases). CDR3 length: 13 amino acids. Germline values: CDR1 SEHNR, CDR2 FQNEAQ (reference sequence). V was trimmed by 0 bases and J by 5 bases, leaving 7 bases between them. The CDR3 region is CASSLAEGTEAFF. DNA of the CDR3: TGTGCCAGCAGCTTAGCGGAGGGGACTGAAGCTTTCTTT.

The V gene is TRBV11-2, the J gene TRBJ1-6, with D possibly matching TRBD1 (6 bases). This CDR3 comprises 14 residues. Trimming removed 1 base at V and 5 bases at J, with 6 bases between. Per the germline V gene, CDR1 is SGHAT and CDR2 is FQNNGV. CDR3 sequence reads: CASSLGQDNSPLHF. The CDR3 DNA reads TGTGCCAGCAGCTTAGGACAGGATAATTCACCCCTCCACTTT.

The V gene is TRBV11-2, the J gene TRBJ1-1; D gene unclear. Germline V lookup: CDR1 SGHAT, CDR2 FQNNGV. V was cut by 0 bases and J by 3 bases, with 5 bases left in between. The CDR3 spans 13 residues. CDR3 nucleotide sequence: TGTGCCAGCAGCTTAGAAGCCTACACTGAAGCTTTCTTT. It yields the protein CASSLEAYTEAFF.

The chain is built from TRBV3-1 (or the pseudogene TRBV3-2) and TRBJ1-4, with a possible D match to TRBD1 (5 bases). The CDR3 covers 14 residues. V shed 1 base and J shed 5 bases, with 8 bases lying between them. From germline, CDR1 is LGHDT and CDR2 YNNKEL (reference sequence). CDR3 nucleotides: TGTGCCAGCAGCCAAGCGACAGCCAATGAAAAACTGTTTTTT. Translated: CASSQATANEKLFF.

This chain links TRBV7-2 with TRBJ1-1; TRBD1 matches 8 bases. The CDR3 has 15 amino acids. In germline, CDR1 is SGHTA, CDR2 FQGNSA. V trimming: 5 bases; J trimming: 4 bases; junction bases outside the gene matches: 9. The CDR3 region has the DNA TGTGCCAGCAGCCCGGGGACAGGAGGCGGCACTGAAGCTTTCTTT. This sequence encodes CASSPGTGGGTEAFF.

V usage is TRBV19 and J usage is TRBJ2-7, with 7 bases lining up with TRBD2. Germline V gene data show CDR1 as LNHDA and CDR2 as SQIVND (reference sequence). CDR3 length: 18 amino acids. Trimming cost V 1 base and J 2 bases; bases outside gene matches: 14. This chain's CDR3 is CASSIAPTTSDRTYEQYF. DNA for the CDR3: TGTGCCAGTAGTATAGCCCCTACTACTAGCGACCGGACCTACGAGCAGTACTTC.

This chain links TRBV7-8 with TRBJ2-7; 7 bases are a match to TRBD2. Looked up from germline, CDR1 is SGHVS and CDR2 is FQNEAQ. CDR3 length equals 16 residues. Trimming took 3 bases from V and 4 from J; bases not matched to a gene: 12. DNA of the CDR3: TGTGCCAGCAGCTTCCGCCGAGGAGCGGGGAGTTACGAGCAGTACTTC. Translation: CASSFRRGAGSYEQYF.

J is TRBJ2-3 and V is TRBV4-2, with D maybe TRBD2 (6 bases). This CDR3 is built from 15 residues. CDR1 LGHNA and CDR2 YNFKEQ come from the germline V gene. Deletions cut 1 base from V and 5 bases from J, with 13 bases between. CDR3 nucleotides: TGTGCCAGCAGCCAAGGTAGCGGTTTAGTAGATACGCAGTATTTT. Amino acids: CASSQGSGLVDTQYF.

The genes are TRBV12-3 or TRBV12-4 and TRBJ2-7; D remains ambiguous. The CDR3 totals 12 residues. Trimming cost V 2 bases and J 3 bases, with 5 bases left between them. The CDR3 spells CASSLNRYEQYF. The CDR3 DNA sequence: TGTGCCAGCAGTTTAAATCGCTACGAGCAGTACTTC.

The J gene is TRBJ1-2, the V gene TRBV29-1, with D maybe TRBD1 (5 bases). The CDR3 contains 13 residues. Between the trimmed V and J ends, which lost 5 bases and 2 bases, there was a span of 12 bases. Germline V gives CDR1 SQVTM, CDR2 ANQGSEA. The CDR3 nucleotides are TGCAGCGTTTCCCTTCGGGGGAACTATGGCTACACCTTC. Translation: CSVSLRGNYGYTF.

V and J are TRBV18 and TRBJ1-1, with D uncertain. CDR3 size: 16 residues. Trimming took off 1 base at V and 0 bases at J, with 12 bases between the two ends. Germline V gives CDR1 KGHSH, CDR2 LQKENI. The CDR3 reads CASSPLGGNMNTEAFF. The CDR3 DNA is TGTGCCAGCTCACCACTAGGAGGAAATATGAACACTGAAGCTTTCTTT.

This chain connects TRBV19 to TRBJ1-5; 7 bases map to TRBD1. Germline V CDR1 and CDR2: LNHDA, SQIVND (reference sequence). J gave up 2 bases and V 6 bases, and 7 bases lay outside the gene matches. This CDR3 spans 15 amino acids. CDR3 coding DNA: TGTGCCAGTAGGACCCGAGGGGGCGGCAATCAGCCCCAGCATTTT. Protein: CASRTRGGGNQPQHF.

This clone was detected only once. The rearrangement joins TRBV30 to TRBJ1-6, with D possibly matching TRBD1 (5 bases). Trimming removed 2 bases from V and 8 bases from J, with 25 bases in between. The length of the CDR3 is 18 residues. The V gene's germline CDR1 is GTSNPN and CDR2 SVGIG (reference sequence). The chain's CDR3 is CAWSPQRGFRGTHSPLHF. DNA for the CDR3: TGTGCCTGGAGTCCACAAAGGGGTTTTAGGGGTACCCATTCACCCCTCCACTTT.

The V call is TRBV12-3 or TRBV12-4, the J call TRBJ2-3, with 8 positions matching TRBD2. The CDR3 runs to 13 residues. After removal of 6 bases from V and 5 bases from J, the junction contained 4 bases not matched to a gene. DNA of the CDR3: TGTGCCAGCAGCGGGACTAGAGGAGATACGCAGTATTTT. Protein sequence: CASSGTRGDTQYF.

This clone came up a few times. This chain joins TRBV10-3 and TRBJ1-3; possible D gene TRBD1, 6 bases. Germline V gene sequence: CDR1 ENHRY, CDR2 SYGVKD. CDR3 length equals 15 residues. The germline V and J ends were trimmed by 0 bases and 2 bases, with 8 bases remaining between them. In DNA, the CDR3 is TGTGCCATCAGTGAGTCGCCAGGGGCTGGAAACACCATATATTTT. Translated, it gives CAISESPGAGNTIYF.

The gene calls are TRBV5-4 and TRBJ1-6; D is ambiguous. V lost 3 bases and J 8 bases, leaving 15 bases between the germline ends. CDR1 is SGHNT, CDR2 YYREEE, per germline (reference sequence). The CDR3 is made up of 15 amino acids. For the CDR3, the DNA is TGTGCCAGCAGCTCCCAAGTGATCCCAGATTCACCCCTCCACTTT. Protein product: CASSSQVIPDSPLHF.

The CDR3 sequence: CASSLTRGSDTQYF. The CDR3 nucleotides read TGTGCCAGCAGTTTAACCCGGGGGTCAGATACGCAGTATTTT. V and J are TRBV27 and TRBJ2-3, with D possibly TRBD2 on 6 matching bases. In germline, CDR1 is MNHEY, CDR2 SMNVEV (reference sequence). The CDR3 length is 14 residues. V was pared by 2 bases and J by 4 bases, with 10 bases between.

This clone was detected once. The chain's CDR3 is CASSVRGAGYEQYF. In DNA, the CDR3 is TGTGCCAGCAGTGTCAGGGGGGCGGGTTACGAGCAGTACTTC. V usage is TRBV2 and J usage is TRBJ2-7, with D perhaps TRBD1 (7 bases). This CDR3 comprises 14 residues. The germline gives CDR1 SNHLY, CDR2 FYNNEI. V was clipped by 4 bases and J by 4 bases, with 14 bases between them.

The chain carries TRBV5-6 and TRBJ1-2; possible D gene TRBD1, 5 bases. Germline V lookup: CDR1 SGHDT, CDR2 YYEEEE. This CDR3 is 14 amino acids long. Trimming shortened V by 1 base and J by 7 bases, and 14 bases separated the two germline ends. CDR3 loop: CASSLFQGVGGYTF. The CDR3 region has the DNA TGTGCCAGCAGCTTGTTCCAAGGGGTCGGTGGCTACACCTTC.

DNA for the CDR3: TGTGCCAGCAGAACAGGACAGGGGCTGGGAAATGAGCAGTTCTTC. Protein product: CASRTGQGLGNEQFF. The chain recombines TRBV6-5 with TRBJ2-1; 9 bases map to TRBD1. CDR1 is MNHEY and CDR2 is SVGAGI in the germline V gene. With 6 bases clipped from V and 7 bases from J, the junction kept 10 bases outside the gene matches. The CDR3 covers 15 residues.

The V and J genes are TRBV10-3 and TRBJ2-7; the match to TRBD1 covers 9 bases. Unmatched junction bases numbered 18, after V lost 7 bases and J lost 5 bases. The CDR3 loop spans 17 amino acids. The germline V gene has CDR1 ENHRY and CDR2 SYGVKD. Here the CDR3 DNA reads TGTGCCATCAATAGGGACAGGGCCAAAATGTTGGAAGACGAGCAGTACTTC. It specifies CAINRDRAKMLEDEQYF.

CDR3 in amino acids: CASRRQGTSYEQYF. CDR3 nucleotides: TGTGCCAGTAGGCGACAGGGGACCTCCTACGAGCAGTACTTC. This chain joins TRBV19 and TRBJ2-7, with 8 positions matching TRBD1. The CDR3 length is 14 residues. With 6 bases clipped from V and 0 bases from J, the junction kept 4 bases outside the gene matches. CDR1 and CDR2 (germline): LNHDA, SQIVND (reference sequence).

The CDR3 nucleotides read TGTGCTAGTGGTTTGGTACTAGCGAGCAATGAGCAGTTCTTC. Protein sequence: CASGLVLASNEQFF. The V and J genes are TRBV12-5 and TRBJ2-1; 7 positions match TRBD2. Germline values: CDR1 LGHNT, CDR2 FRNRAP. The junction had 2 bases not matched to a gene; V was cut back by 0 bases and J by 6 bases. This CDR3 region has 14 residues. Variable domain in full (rest from reference TRBV12-5 and TRBJ2-1): DARVTQTPRHKVTEMGQEVTMRCQPILGHNTVFWYRQTMMQGLELLAYFRNRAPLDDSGMPKDRFSAEMPDATLATLKIQPSEPRDSAVYFCASGLVLASNEQFFGPGTRLTVL.

This clone was recorded a few times. The chain uses TRBV2 and TRBJ2-6; the D gene is possibly TRBD1 (5 bases). This CDR3 is 14 amino acids long. CDR1 is SNHLY, CDR2 FYNNEI, per germline. The V end was cut by 7 bases, the J end by 4 bases, with 11 bases between. CDR3 in amino acids: CASKDTPGANVLTF. The DNA of the CDR3 is TGTGCCAGCAAGGACACGCCGGGGGCCAACGTCCTGACTTTC.

J is TRBJ2-6 and V is TRBV5-1, with 11 bases fitting TRBD2. Per the germline V gene, CDR1 is SGHRS and CDR2 is YFSETQ. The length of the CDR3 is 18 residues. Germline trimming cut 0 bases from V and 0 bases from J; bases unmatched to any gene: 2. In nucleotides, the CDR3 is TGCGCCAGCAGCTTGGGTAGCGGGAGGGCCTCTGGGGCCAACGTCCTGACTTTC. Protein sequence: CASSLGSGRASGANVLTF. Variable domain in full (rest from reference TRBV5-1 and TRBJ2-6): KAGVTQTPRYLIKTRGQQVTLSCSPISGHRSVSWYQQTPGQGLQFLFEYFSETQRNKGNFPGRFSGRQFSNSRSEMNVSTLELGDSALYLCASSLGSGRASGANVLTFGAGSRLTVL.

The J gene is TRBJ2-2, the V gene TRBV18, with 9 bases aligning to TRBD1. The CDR3 loop spans 15 amino acids. With V trimmed by 6 bases and J by 5 bases, 7 bases remained unmatched. Germline CDR1 reads KGHSH; CDR2 reads LQKENI. The CDR3 here is CASSAGTGNTGELFF. The CDR3 nucleotides read TGTGCCAGCTCCGCCGGGACAGGGAATACCGGGGAGCTGTTTTTT.

The chain employs TRBV6-1 and TRBJ1-2; 7 nucleotides match TRBD1. The CDR3 has 14 residues. Germline values: CDR1 MNHNS, CDR2 SASEGT. Trimming cost V 3 bases and J 5 bases; bases outside gene matches: 6. CDR3 sequence: CASSDGGQPYGYTF. The CDR3, as DNA: TGTGCCAGCAGTGATGGGGGACAGCCTTATGGCTACACCTTC.

The CDR3: CASSQQGGDQPQHF. CDR3 nucleotides: TGCGCCAGCAGCCAACAGGGGGGAGATCAGCCCCAGCATTTT. The rearrangement uses TRBV5-1 and TRBJ1-5; 8 bases align to TRBD1. CDR1 and CDR2 (germline): SGHRS, YFSETQ. The V segment lost 4 bases and the J segment 5 bases; nucleotides outside the gene matches: 5. This CDR3 is 14 amino acids long.

This chain links TRBV29-1 with TRBJ2-3; 14 bases agree with TRBD2. The trim removed 3 bases at V and 2 bases at J, leaving 4 bases unmatched. Germline CDR1 SQVTM, CDR2 ANQGSEA. The CDR3 spans 16 residues. In DNA, the CDR3 is TGCAGCGTTGAGGGACTAGCGGGGGATTTCACAGATACGCAGTATTTT. Translated: CSVEGLAGDFTDTQYF.